These T cell receptor beta chains were read from a single sample in a study of CD8 T cell repertoires and HIV-1 epitope variants. Only in-frame clones appear in the TCRdb table, and some are missing; sequencing was by immunoSEQ multiplex PCR. Of more than 85,000 clones in the sample, 70% to 75% are singletons; the top ten hold around 24%. Sequenced material: uncultured baseline CD8+ T cells from peripheral blood mononuclear cells (PBMCs). The receptors originated from a male donor with HIV. The CDR3 runs from the conserved cysteine through the conserved F or W. Size values are once, few and many counts, or a class for expanded clones, and some rows have none.

j_call clone_size v_call cdr3_aa
TRBJ2-7 NA TRBV28 CASSLGTSGRSSYEQYF
TRBJ2-7 NA TRBV28 CASIRTGAYEQYF
TRBJ1-1 NA TRBV5-4 CASSFGDRDTEAFF
TRBJ1-5 once TRBV28 CASSLGQGANQPQHF
TRBJ2-5 NA TRBV5-6 CASDGTVPQETQYF
TRBJ1-1 NA TRBV15 CATSRGGLNTEAFF
TRBJ2-7 NA TRBV5-4 CASSPGTSGRKYEQYF
TRBJ1-3 NA TRBV10-2 CASMGISGNTIYF
TRBJ2-3 NA TRBV28 CASSLSVLAGDTDTQYF
TRBJ2-7 NA TRBV5-5 CASSLRYVYEQYF
TRBJ2-3 few TRBV7-9 CASSSIGQPTDTQYF
TRBJ1-4 few TRBV5-6 CASSAPWVEKLFF
TRBJ1-2 NA TRBV30 CAWSPTGEGYGYTF
TRBJ2-3 NA TRBV27 CASSFRDRGPDTQYF
TRBJ2-5 once TRBV5-6 CASSSWTGGGETQYF
TRBJ2-2 NA TRBV9 CASSVAAPGTGELFF
TRBJ2-1 NA TRBV7-2 CASSYSGSSYNEQFF
TRBJ2-1 few TRBV19 CASRETPGLAAGEQFF
TRBJ1-2 NA TRBV28 CASSLSPGHKGGYTF
TRBJ1-1 NA TRBV28 CASSANQASEMNTEAFF
TRBJ2-1 few TRBV6-5 CASRLSGTSRNEQFF
TRBJ2-5 NA TRBV7-9 CASSPIFDGETQYF
TRBJ2-5 NA TRBV6-5 CASSYLNGGQETQYF
TRBJ2-6 NA TRBV5-1 CASSTRDSSGANVLTF
TRBJ1-2 NA TRBV6-5 CASSYSSNYGYTF
TRBJ1-2 few TRBV28 CASRELTGGYTF
TRBJ2-7 few TRBV5-4 CASSLASYEQYF
TRBJ2-1 few TRBV10-3 CAISESIDEQFF
TRBJ2-7 NA TRBV9 CASSVEAGWAYEQYF
TRBJ2-2 few TRBV15 CATKRELTGELFF
TRBJ2-3 NA TRBV10-3 CAIRRGGGRTDTQYF
TRBJ2-5 NA TRBV5-1 CASSLGGLQGETQYF
TRBJ2-5 NA TRBV19 CASSISPGKETQYF
TRBJ1-1 NA TRBV1 CTSMGGENTEAFF
TRBJ1-5 NA TRBV4-2 CASSQVSHPQAQFADRGNQPQHF
TRBJ2-7 NA TRBV28 CASSRGYEQYF
TRBJ1-3 NA TRBV11-2 CASSVQQSSGNTIYF
TRBJ2-7 once TRBV11-2 CASSFEDRGNEQYF
TRBJ2-7 NA TRBV6-5 CASKASGRDEQYF
TRBJ1-6 few TRBV6-5 CASKQGNSPLHF
TRBJ1-4 few TRBV19 CASSLPGTGSEKLFF
TRBJ2-6 NA TRBV5-6 CASSSGDRGVFGANVLTF
TRBJ1-4 NA TRBV4-1 CASSRGGVANEKLFF
TRBJ2-5 NA TRBV5-4 CASSLTRGGRETQYF
TRBJ2-7 NA TRBV14 CASSQDFGSGRSYEQYF